The clone carrying this T cell receptor (beta chain) has more than one count but fewer than ten. Its specificity is unknown. TCRdb recomputed calls from the reads with MiXCR, one row per CDR3 protein. This table holds 150,000 or so distinct CDR3 sequences, more than 15% found once. This sample was included in a study of T cell repertoires in cytomegalovirus infection. Turning to the study itself: Indicated by public TCR beta signatures were CMV infection and matching HLA type. Whole-study results and caveats: Ex vivo, HLA-C-restricted CMV-specific TCR beta clonotypes prevailed over the rest of the response.

The clonotype originates from a human donor in good health (CMV status not recorded). Some clones in this sample may be carry-over from other donors' samples. The source material was CD8+ T cells from PBMCs.

The CDR3 reads CAISETGFGELFF. The CDR3 DNA reads TGTGCCATCAGTGAGACAGGGTTCGGGGAGCTGTTTTTT. The chain links TRBV10-3 to TRBJ2-2, with a tentative D call TRBD1 (6 bases). CDR3 length: 13 amino acids. Germline V lookup: CDR1 ENHRY, CDR2 SYGVKD. Between the trimmed V and J ends, which lost 2 bases and 7 bases, there was a span of 8 bases.